Shown below are 17 T cell receptor beta chains from a single sample sequenced in a study of T-cell memory formation after mild COVID-19. TCRdb itself ran the 5' RACE reads through MiXCR, one entry per CDR3 protein. The table shows more than 350,000 distinct CDR3 sequences, with 16% occurring only once. The sequenced sample consisted of PBMCs or a T cell subset sorted from them (not recorded which). The receptors were sampled from a man aged 18 to 29 who had mild COVID-19 (a few samples of this study predate the infection). Cell type and time point are not known.

J is TRBJ2-1 and V is TRBV20-1, with 10 bases lining up with TRBD2. CDR1 and CDR2 (germline): DFQATT, SNEGSKA (reference sequence). There are 18 residues in the CDR3. V shed 7 bases and J 2 bases; nucleotides not matched to a gene: 17. Here the CDR3 reads CSVQALAGVSRAYNEQFF. In DNA form, the CDR3 reads TGCAGTGTTCAGGCGCTAGCGGGGGTGTCTCGCGCCTACAATGAGCAGTTCTTC.

Here the CDR3 reads CASSYQGGEQYF. The CDR3 DNA follows: TGTGCCAGCAGTTACCAGGGGGGGGAGCAGTACTTC. The V and J genes are TRBV6-2 or TRBV6-3 and TRBJ2-7, with D perhaps matching TRBD1 or TRBD2 (7 bases each). Between the trimmed V and J ends, which lost 2 bases and 7 bases, there was a span of 9 bases. The CDR3 extends over 12 amino acids. CDR1 MNHEY and CDR2 SVGEGT come from the germline V gene.

This clonotype turned up a few times. The chain combines TRBV10-3 with TRBJ1-4, with D tentatively TRBD1 (6 bases). This CDR3 spans 14 amino acids. V was shortened by 2 bases and J by 5 bases, with 9 bases between the two germline ends. Germline CDR1 is ENHRY and CDR2 is SYGVKD. The CDR3: CAISEDRRNEKLFF. CDR3 coding DNA: TGTGCCATCAGTGAGGACAGGAGAAATGAAAAACTGTTTTTT.

This clonotype has just a few counts. The V gene is TRBV7-9, the J gene TRBJ1-6; D is unresolved. V was pared by 5 bases and J by 9 bases, with 17 bases between. The CDR3 has 15 amino acids. Per the germline V gene, CDR1 is SEHNR and CDR2 is FQNEAQ (reference sequence). The CDR3 DNA reads TGTGCCAGCAGCCTTCTGTCGGTTCTGGGTTCACCCCTCCACTTT. This gives the protein CASSLLSVLGSPLHF. The variable domain in full, completed from reference TRBV7-9 and TRBJ1-6, reads DTGVSQNPRHKITKRGQNVTFRCDPISEHNRLYWYRQTLGQGPEFLTYFQNEAQLEKSRLLSDRFSAERPKGSFSTLEIQRTEQGDSAMYLCASSLLSVLGSPLHFGNGTRLTVT.

This clonotype was detected ten times or more. This chain uses TRBV6-2 or TRBV6-3 with TRBJ1-1, with D perhaps matching TRBD1 (5 bases). The length of the CDR3 is 14 residues. The ends were cut back, 2 bases at V and 7 bases at J, with 14 bases in the middle. The germline CDR1 and CDR2 sequences are MNHEY and SVGEGT. The CDR3 here is CASSYRGSESEAFF. The CDR3, as DNA: TGTGCCAGCAGTTACCGGGGGTCGGAGAGTGAAGCTTTCTTT.

This clonotype was detected only a few times. This chain uses TRBV4-1 with TRBJ1-1; TRBD1 matches at 7 bases. Germline CDR1 is MGHRA and CDR2 is YSYEKL. Germline trimming cut 4 bases from V and 0 bases from J; bases unmatched to any gene: 5. The CDR3 totals 15 residues. DNA of the CDR3: TGCGCCAGCAGCCGAGCCGGGACAGTGAACACTGAAGCTTTCTTT. Encoded protein: CASSRAGTVNTEAFF.

V and J are TRBV2 and TRBJ2-1, with D perhaps assigned TRBD1 or TRBD2 (5 bases each). The CDR3 totals 12 residues. The germline V gene has CDR1 SNHLY and CDR2 FYNNEI. V lost 8 bases and J 13 bases, leaving 18 bases between the germline ends. Here the CDR3 reads CASRSWGSSQFF. The CDR3 DNA reads TGTGCCAGCCGTTCGTGGGGGAGCAGTCAGTTCTTC. The full variable domain, its missing parts supplied by reference TRBV2 and TRBJ2-1, is EPEVTQTPSHQVTQMGQEVILRCVPISNHLYFYWYRQILGQKVEFLVSFYNNEISEKSEIFDDQFSVERPDGSNFTLKIRSTKLEDSAMYFCASRSWGSSQFFGPGTRLTVL.

This clonotype turned up a few times. This sequence joins TRBV5-1 and TRBJ2-1, with D perhaps matching TRBD1 (6 bases). Germline assignment: CDR1 SGHRS and CDR2 YFSETQ. The CDR3 sequence is 14 residues long. Trimming took 2 bases from V and 6 from J, leaving 12 bases between them. CDR3 coding DNA: TGCGCCAGCAGCTTAACAGGGAACCTCAATGAGCAGTTCTTC. Translation: CASSLTGNLNEQFF. Combining the CDR3 with reference TRBV5-1 and TRBJ2-1 gives the whole variable domain KAGVTQTPRYLIKTRGQQVTLSCSPISGHRSVSWYQQTPGQGLQFLFEYFSETQRNKGNFPGRFSGRQFSNSRSEMNVSTLELGDSALYLCASSLTGNLNEQFFGPGTRLTVL.

The CDR3 region is CASSGAVSSTDTQYF. As DNA, the CDR3 is TGCGCCAGCAGCGGCGCAGTTTCTAGCACAGATACGCAGTATTTT. This chain joins TRBV5-1 and TRBJ2-3; no reliable D call. Germline V lookup: CDR1 SGHRS, CDR2 YFSETQ. The V end was cut by 4 bases, the J end by 0 bases, with 12 bases between. The CDR3 sequence is 15 residues long.

The gene calls are TRBV4-2 and TRBJ1-1; 7 bases are shared with TRBD1. Germline CDR1 reads LGHNA; CDR2 reads YNFKEQ. This CDR3 contains 16 residues. Trimming cost V 0 bases and J 6 bases; bases outside gene matches: 10. CDR3 in amino acids: CASSQDAPTGIPEAFF. CDR3 nucleotide sequence: TGTGCCAGCAGCCAAGATGCCCCGACAGGGATACCTGAAGCTTTCTTT.

This clonotype has a count of ten or more. The chain combines TRBV10-3 with TRBJ2-1; 13 bases map to TRBD2. V shed 3 bases, J shed 9 bases, and the junction held 5 bases outside the gene matches. This CDR3 is 15 amino acids long. Germline CDR1 ENHRY, CDR2 SYGVKD. CDR3 sequence: CAISEGLAGATEQFF. The CDR3, as DNA: TGTGCCATCAGTGAAGGACTAGCGGGGGCCACTGAGCAGTTCTTC.

This chain joins TRBV20-1 and TRBJ2-1, with no clear D. The V gene's germline CDR1 is DFQATT and CDR2 SNEGSKA (reference sequence). CDR3 length: 10 amino acids. V lost 0 bases to trimming and J lost 7 bases, with 1 base between them. The CDR3 loop reads CSARENEQFF. DNA for the CDR3: TGCAGTGCTAGAGAAAATGAGCAGTTCTTC.

The chain couples TRBV7-2 to TRBJ1-1, with a weak D call TRBD1 (5 bases). Germline V gene sequence: CDR1 SGHTA, CDR2 FQGNSA. V shed 5 bases and J shed 3 bases, with 13 bases lying between them. The CDR3 totals 14 residues. DNA of the CDR3: TGTGCCAGCAGCCAGAGGCAGGGCTACACTGAAGCTTTCTTT. Its protein is CASSQRQGYTEAFF.

This chain links TRBV18 with TRBJ1-1; TRBD1 matches 9 bases. V was clipped by 4 bases and J by 3 bases; unmatched bases: 3. There are 14 residues in the CDR3. Germline assignment: CDR1 KGHSH and CDR2 LQKENI. CDR3 protein: CASSRQGDDTEAFF. CDR3 sequence (DNA): TGTGCCAGCTCACGACAGGGGGATGACACTGAAGCTTTCTTT.

This clonotype came up a few times. This rearrangement joins TRBV6-2 or TRBV6-3 to TRBJ2-7; D gene ambiguous. CDR3 length equals 13 residues. Germline CDR1 and CDR2: MNHEY and SVGEGT. V shed 3 bases and J shed 8 bases, with 14 bases lying between them. CDR3 amino acids: CASSYEPPVKQYV. The DNA for the CDR3 is TGTGCCAGCAGTTATGAGCCCCCCGTGAAGCAGTACGTC.

The chain recombines TRBV20-1 with TRBJ1-4, with 7 positions matching TRBD1. CDR3 size: 16 residues. In germline, CDR1 is DFQATT, CDR2 SNEGSKA (reference sequence). V lost 1 base, J lost 6 bases, and 11 bases stayed unmatched. The CDR3 DNA reads TGCAGTGCTAGAGCAGGGACCGGGACAGTTCATGAAAAACTGTTTTTT. Its translation is CSARAGTGTVHEKLFF.

This clonotype appeared a few times. This chain links TRBV7-6 with TRBJ1-5; tentatively, D is TRBD1 (5 bases). Germline CDR1 is SGHVS and CDR2 is FNYEAQ. CDR3 length equals 16 residues. The V end was cut by 5 bases, the J end by 3 bases, with 17 bases between. The CDR3 nucleotides read TGTGCCAGCAGCCTAGAACCCGCAGGGAACAATCAGCCCCAGCATTTT. Protein product: CASSLEPAGNNQPQHF.